The next 20 T cell receptor beta chains were all read from a single sample in a study of shared clonotypes between healthy human individuals. Some clones are missing from TCRdb's copy, which holds only in-frame ones; the method was immunoSEQ multiplex PCR. This sample carries approximately 720,000 clones, just over 90% of them seen once, and the ten largest clones take roughly 24%. Cells designated naive CD8 were CD45RO-negative and were positively selected for CCR7, with terminally differentiated effector memory CD45RA+ cells excluded. Sequencing used naive CD8+ T cells sorted from blood. The receptors here all came from a man aged 25-45 years in good health.

The chain has TRBV7-9 and TRBJ2-1; 11 bases are shared with TRBD2. The CDR3 runs 15 residues. V shed 5 bases, J shed 6 bases, and the junction held 6 bases outside the gene matches. Germline V gene lookup returns CDR1 SEHNR and CDR2 FQNEAQ (reference sequence). CDR3 nucleotides: TGTGCCAGCAGCATTAGCGGGAGGGGTGGCAATGAGCAGTTCTTC. Translated: CASSISGRGGNEQFF.

Regarding this clone: Other nucleotide sequences in the sample specify the same CDR3. The rearrangement uses TRBV27 and TRBJ2-7, with D uncertain. The CDR3 extends over 12 amino acids. Deletions cut 1 base from V and 7 bases from J, with 8 bases between. The germline V gene encodes CDR1 MNHEY and CDR2 SMNVEV (reference sequence). Here the CDR3 DNA reads TGTGCCAGCAGTTTATACGGAAGGGAGCAGTACTTC. Its translation: CASSLYGREQYF.

The genes are TRBV15 and TRBJ1-1, with D possibly matching TRBD1 (5 bases). Germline loops: CDR1 LNHNV, CDR2 YYDKDF (reference sequence). This CDR3 spans 16 amino acids. Trimming removed 0 bases from V and 1 base from J, with 12 bases in between. CDR3 protein: CATSRETMTANTEAFF. The CDR3 DNA reads as TGTGCCACCAGCAGAGAAACGATGACAGCGAACACTGAAGCTTTCTTT.

The chain couples TRBV4-1 to TRBJ2-7; D is unresolved. There are 15 residues in the CDR3. The germline CDR1 and CDR2 sequences are MGHRA and YSYEKL. V shed 0 bases and J shed 2 bases, with 11 bases lying between them. The CDR3 sequence is CASSQDMTNTYEQYF. DNA for the CDR3: TGCGCCAGCAGCCAAGATATGACAAATACCTACGAGCAGTACTTC.

Only one count was recorded for this clone. The gene calls are TRBV5-4 and TRBJ2-5, with 7 bases fitting TRBD1. J gave up 6 bases and V 1 base, and 6 bases lay outside the gene matches. The CDR3 length is 14 residues. The germline gives CDR1 SGHNT, CDR2 YYREEE (reference sequence). CDR3 coding DNA: TGTGCCAGCAGCTTGAGCGACAGGGAACAGACCCAGTACTTC. Protein sequence: CASSLSDREQTQYF.

The chain combines TRBV5-6 with TRBJ2-1; D is ambiguous. V shed 4 bases and J shed 5 bases, with 19 bases lying between them. This CDR3 has 16 residues. Germline CDR1 SGHDT, CDR2 YYEEEE. The CDR3 DNA follows: TGTGCCAGCAGCCTGGGCGTATGGACCGCCAACAATGAGCAGTTCTTC. This codes for CASSLGVWTANNEQFF.

The chain's CDR3 is CASSLVVGLSSYEQYF. The CDR3 coding sequence is TGTGCCAGCAGTTTAGTCGTTGGTCTCAGCTCCTACGAGCAGTACTTC. The chain joins TRBV27 to TRBJ2-7; D unresolved. The CDR3 is made up of 16 amino acids. Germline values: CDR1 MNHEY, CDR2 SMNVEV (reference sequence). The ends were cut back, 2 bases at V and 0 bases at J, with 14 bases in the middle.

The V call is TRBV10-3, the J call TRBJ1-2, with D tentatively TRBD1 (5 bases). The V and J ends lost 4 bases and 0 bases respectively, with 21 bases between them. CDR3 size: 18 residues. CDR1 and CDR2 from the germline V gene are ENHRY and SYGVKD. Written as DNA, the CDR3 is TGTGCCATCAGTGGGCGCGACGTTGGACAATCAACTAACTATGGCTACACCTTC. This gives the protein CAISGRDVGQSTNYGYTF.

This chain joins TRBV13 and TRBJ2-2; 13 bases align to TRBD2. J lost 4 bases, V lost 5 bases, and 13 bases had no gene match. There are 19 residues in the CDR3. Germline lookup yields CDR1 PRHDT and CDR2 FYEKMQ (reference sequence). For the CDR3, the DNA is TGTGCCAGCAGCCCCTATAACGGACTAGCGGGAGACACCACCGGGGAGCTGTTTTTT. Its translation: CASSPYNGLAGDTTGELFF. The full variable domain, in which reference TRBV13 and TRBJ2-2 provide the parts outside the CDR3, is AAGVIQSPRHLIKEKRETATLKCYPIPRHDTVYWYQQGPGQDPQFLISFYEKMQSDKGSIPDRFSAQQFSDYHSELNMSSLELGDSALYFCASSPYNGLAGDTTGELFFGEGSRLTVL.

V and J are TRBV2 and TRBJ2-5, with TRBD2 matching 9 bases. V gave up 9 bases and J gave up 3 bases; unmatched junction bases: 2. CDR3 length: 12 amino acids. CDR1 is SNHLY, CDR2 FYNNEI, per germline. Here the CDR3 DNA reads TGTGCCAGTTTAGCGGGAGAAGAGACCCAGTACTTC. This sequence encodes CASLAGEETQYF.

V and J are TRBV5-1 and TRBJ2-3, with no clear D. CDR1 and CDR2 from the germline V gene are SGHRS and YFSETQ. The ends were cut back, 0 bases at V and 4 bases at J, with 3 bases in the middle. The CDR3 extends over 12 amino acids. CDR3 nucleotide sequence: TGCGCCAGCAGCTTGGTGCCAGATACGCAGTATTTT. It specifies CASSLVPDTQYF.

The genes are TRBV29-1 and TRBJ2-5, with D perhaps matching TRBD2 (7 bases). Germline loops: CDR1 SQVTM, CDR2 ANQGSEA. The length of the CDR3 is 15 residues. The V end was cut by 0 bases, the J end by 1 base, with 12 bases between. CDR3 coding DNA: TGCAGCGTTGAAGAATCGGGGGGCGGCCAAGAGACCCAGTACTTC. Residues: CSVEESGGGQETQYF.

Turning to this clone: Additional DNA sequences in this sample encode the identical CDR3. V is TRBV9 and J is TRBJ2-1; TRBD1 or TRBD2 may be the D gene (5 bases each). V was trimmed by 7 bases and J by 10 bases, leaving 6 bases between them. The CDR3 length is 9 residues. The germline gives CDR1 SGDLS, CDR2 YYNGEE. DNA of the CDR3: TGTGCCAGCGGGGGAGAGCAGTTCTTC. This gives the protein CASGGEQFF.

CDR3 in amino acids: CASSLALGQLNTEAFF. CDR3 coding DNA: TGTGCCAGCAGCTTAGCTCTGGGACAACTGAACACTGAAGCTTTCTTT. V usage is TRBV13 and J usage is TRBJ1-1; D is possibly TRBD1 (6 bases). Per germline, CDR1 PRHDT and CDR2 FYEKMQ (reference sequence). CDR3 length: 16 amino acids. Trimming cost V 1 base and J 0 bases, with 12 bases left between them.

This chain joins TRBV27 and TRBJ2-1, with 8 bases identical to TRBD2. Trimming cost V 2 bases and J 14 bases; bases outside gene matches: 5. Germline V gene data show CDR1 as MNHEY and CDR2 as SMNVEV (reference sequence). CDR3 length: 12 amino acids. The CDR3 reads CASSLGSGVEFF. DNA for the CDR3: TGTGCCAGCAGTTTAGGTAGCGGGGTGGAGTTCTTC.

V and J are TRBV27 and TRBJ1-5; 8 bases map to TRBD1. V shed 4 bases, J shed 1 base, and the junction held 9 bases outside the gene matches. Per the germline V gene, CDR1 is MNHEY and CDR2 is SMNVEV (reference sequence). This CDR3 contains 17 residues. The CDR3 is CASSSNTGGRSNQPQHF. CDR3 sequence (DNA): TGTGCCAGCAGTTCGAACACAGGGGGTAGGAGCAATCAGCCCCAGCATTTT.

This chain connects TRBV4-3 to TRBJ2-7; 9 positions agree with TRBD1. V lost 5 bases to trimming and J lost 2 bases; unmatched junction nucleotides: 7. The CDR3 is 15 residues long. Germline V CDR1 and CDR2: LGHNA, YSLEER. The CDR3 DNA reads as TGCGCCAGCAGCTACTCAAGACAGGGGGCCTACGAGCAGTACTTC. As protein: CASSYSRQGAYEQYF.

A few counts support this clone. The chain carries TRBV29-1 and TRBJ2-7; D might be TRBD1 or TRBD2, each matching 5 bases. Germline lookup yields CDR1 SQVTM and CDR2 ANQGSEA. The CDR3 has 12 amino acids. Trimming shortened V by 4 bases and J by 0 bases, and 7 bases separated the two germline ends. CDR3 amino acids: CSVGGSSYEQYF. The CDR3 nucleotides are TGCAGCGTTGGGGGGAGCTCCTACGAGCAGTACTTC.

The chain carries TRBV4-1 and TRBJ1-5; D is uncertain. V lost 2 bases to trimming and J lost 1 base, with 3 bases between them. CDR1 and CDR2 (germline): MGHRA, YSYEKL. This CDR3 contains 13 residues. The chain's CDR3 is CASSQPSNQPQHF. The CDR3, as DNA: TGCGCCAGCAGCCAACCAAGCAATCAGCCCCAGCATTTT.

This chain uses TRBV7-2 with TRBJ2-3, with D maybe TRBD2 (6 bases). The V end lost 9 bases, the J end lost 2 bases, and 15 bases lay between the germline ends. Germline CDR1 and CDR2: SGHTA and FQGNSA. This CDR3 has 14 residues. The DNA of the CDR3 is TGTGCCAGAGGGCGGGCGGGACTCACAGATACGCAGTATTTT. Its protein is CARGRAGLTDTQYF.